The rows below give T cell receptor beta chains drawn from one sample of a study of blood T cell repertoires in COVID-19. Sequencing used immunoSEQ multiplex PCR; TCRdb keeps in-frame clones, though not all of them. The data show roughly 86,000 clones, around 90% seen once. Specimen: peripheral blood. The receptor set was obtained from a man between 35 and 55 years old with acute or convalescent COVID-19. Both conserved end residues are part of each CDR3. The D gene is left open where the match is weak. Some rows mark clone size as missing; the rest say once, few, many or name a class of expanded clone.

v_gene	j_gene	abundance	d_gene	CDR3nt	CDR3aa
TRBV10-3	TRBJ1-2	.	.	TGTGCCATCAGTACCGCGGGGTACTATGGCTACACCTTC	CAISTAGYYGYTF
TRBV6-4	TRBJ1-6	.	.	TGTGCCAGCAGGAATACTGACAGAGGAAATTCACCCCTCCACTTT	CASRNTDRGNSPLHF
TRBV6-2/TRBV6-3	TRBJ1-5	once	.	TGTGCCAGCAGTCAGACAGGTTTGGTCGCTCAGCCCCAGCATTTT	CASSQTGLVAQPQHF
TRBV7-9	TRBJ2-7	once	TRBD1	TGTGCCAGCAGCTCGCCGGACAGGGGCGCCGAGCAGTACTTC	CASSSPDRGAEQYF
TRBV19	TRBJ1-5	.	.	TGTGCCAGTAGTATAAGGGAGAGCAATCAGCCCCAGCATTTT	CASSIRESNQPQHF
TRBV6-5	TRBJ1-1	.	.	TGTGCCAGCAGTTACGGCGGGGGGAACACTGAAGCTTTCTTT	CASSYGGGNTEAFF
TRBV29-1	TRBJ2-5	.	TRBD1	TGCAGCGTTGAAGAAACAGGGGTAGAGACCCAGTACTTC	CSVEETGVETQYF
TRBV7-7	TRBJ2-1	.	TRBD1	TGTGCTAGCAGCCCTGACAGGGTGAACTACAATGAGCAGTTCTTC	CASSPDRVNYNEQFF
TRBV23-1	TRBJ2-7	few	TRBD1	TGCGCCAGCAGTCATTGGACAGGGGGCTTAGACCACGAGCAGTACTTC	CASSHWTGGLDHEQYF
TRBV6-5	TRBJ1-6	.	.	TGTGCCAGCAGTTGGGGAGATAATTCACCCCTCCACTTT	CASSWGDNSPLHF
TRBV5-4	TRBJ1-1	.	.	TGTGCCAGCAGCTTGGCCGGGGGTCCTGAAGCTTTCTTT	CASSLAGGPEAFF
TRBV19	TRBJ2-5	.	TRBD2	TGTGCCAGTAGTATCGGGGCGGGGGGGCCGGAGACCCAGTACTTC	CASSIGAGGPETQYF
TRBV7-9	TRBJ2-5	.	TRBD1	TGTGCCAGCAGGGACAGGGGAGGGCAGGAGACCCAGTACTTC	CASRDRGGQETQYF
TRBV7-3	TRBJ1-1	.	TRBD1	TGTGCCAGCAGCTTACAGGGGGCGCCTTACACTGAAGCTTTCTTT	CASSLQGAPYTEAFF